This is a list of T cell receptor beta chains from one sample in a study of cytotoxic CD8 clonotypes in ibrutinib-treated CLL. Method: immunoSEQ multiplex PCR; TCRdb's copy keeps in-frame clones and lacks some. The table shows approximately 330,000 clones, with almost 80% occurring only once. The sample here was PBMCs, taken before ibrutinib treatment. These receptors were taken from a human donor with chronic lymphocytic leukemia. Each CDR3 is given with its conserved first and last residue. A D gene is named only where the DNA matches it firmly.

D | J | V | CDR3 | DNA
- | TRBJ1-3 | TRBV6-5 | CASSYLGSVSGNTIYF | TGTGCCAGCAGTTACTTGGGCAGCGTCTCTGGAAACACCATATATTTT
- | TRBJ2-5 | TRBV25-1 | CASSEYRGAETQYF | TGTGCCAGCAGTGAATACCGGGGGGCCGAGACCCAGTACTTC
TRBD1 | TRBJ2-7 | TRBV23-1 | CASSQAGTGREQYF | TGCGCCAGCAGTCAAGCAGGGACAGGGAGGGAGCAGTACTTC
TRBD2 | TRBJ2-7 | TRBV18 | CASSPPGLATPYEQYF | TGTGCCAGCTCACCACCGGGACTAGCCACCCCCTACGAGCAGTACTTC
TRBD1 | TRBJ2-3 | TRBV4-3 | CASSQSPTGGTDTQYF | TGCGCCAGCAGCCAATCTCCGACAGGGGGCACAGATACGCAGTATTTT
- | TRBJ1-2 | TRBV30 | CAWIEVGRSYGYTF | TGTGCCTGGATTGAAGTAGGGCGCAGCTATGGCTACACCTTC
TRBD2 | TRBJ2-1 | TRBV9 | CASSVSPLNRREIEQFF | TGTGCCAGCAGCGTATCCCCCCTTAATCGGCGGGAGATTGAGCAGTTCTTC
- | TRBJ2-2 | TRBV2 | CASTPGRFTGELFF | TGTGCCAGCACCCCCGGCAGATTCACCGGGGAGCTGTTTTTT
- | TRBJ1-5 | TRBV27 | CASSWLGSQPQHF | TGTGCCAGCAGCTGGCTAGGCTCTCAGCCCCAGCATTTT
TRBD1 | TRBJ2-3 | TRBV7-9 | CASSPVGTALSDTQYF | TGTGCCAGCAGCCCCGTTGGGACAGCACTATCAGATACGCAGTATTTT
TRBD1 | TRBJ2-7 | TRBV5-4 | CASSFRDSTYEQYF | TGTGCCAGCAGCTTCAGGGACAGCACCTACGAGCAGTACTTC
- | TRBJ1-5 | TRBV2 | CASSEAGGGNQPQHF | TGTGCCAGCAGTGAAGCGGGGGGCGGAAATCAGCCCCAGCATTTT
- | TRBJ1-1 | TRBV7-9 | CASQLIVNTEAFF | TGTGCCAGCCAGCTCATTGTAAACACTGAAGCTTTCTTT
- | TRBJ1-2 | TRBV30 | CAWSVRFGGRGHGYTF | TGTGCCTGGAGTGTAAGGTTCGGGGGAAGGGGTCATGGCTACACCTTC